This TCR beta chain emerged from a study of siplizumab effects on memory and regulatory T cells. Study-wide findings and caveats: Proliferating Tregs' suppressive function in siplizumab cultures went unconfirmed. Naive T cells were seemingly more diverse than memory cells, and major contributions to the alloresponse seemed to be made by them. Unstimulated subset assignment was obtained for only a minor fraction of alloreactive clones.

With respect to this clone: Its matching antigen is unknown.

The assay was immunoSEQ multiplex PCR, and TCRdb's table has in-frame clones only and misses some. This sample has approximately 50,000 clones, with roughly 92% found just once. The sample was CD8+ T cells sorted from blood. The receptor was derived from a human donor in good health.

The CDR3 here is CASSPYRTGGSTYEQYF. CDR3 DNA: TGTGCCAGCAGCCCGTACCGGACAGGGGGGTCAACCTACGAGCAGTACTTC. This chain joins TRBV13 and TRBJ2-7; 10 positions agree with TRBD1. The CDR3 is 17 residues long. Germline V CDR1 and CDR2: PRHDT, FYEKMQ (reference sequence). The ends lost 5 bases at V and 2 bases at J; junction bases unmatched: 12.